One and the same sample provided the 2 T cell receptor beta chains below, sequenced in a study of T cells in Graves' hyperthyroidism and ophthalmopathy. Amplification yielded TCR beta CDR3 regions, with RNA transcripts as the source. An initial round of RT-PCR targeting the TCR CDR3 relied on the HTBI primer set. From the multiplex PCR reads, TCRdb called clonotypes with MiXCR, one entry per CDR3 protein. This table has a few hundred thousand distinct CDR3 sequences, approximately 13% appearing once. Source material: blood. The receptors originated from a man aged 30-40 years with Graves' hyperthyroidism that later progressed to Graves' ophthalmopathy.

This clonotype has a handful of counts. This chain connects TRBV5-1 to TRBJ2-7, with a tentative D call TRBD2 (6 bases). The CDR3 runs 14 residues. Trimming shortened V by 5 bases and J by 4 bases, and 16 bases separated the two germline ends. Germline lookup yields CDR1 SGHRS and CDR2 YFSETQ. Written as DNA, the CDR3 is TGCGCCAGCAGTCCTTCCGGGGGAAAGTACGAGCAGTACTTC. Encoded protein: CASSPSGGKYEQYF. Together with reference TRBV5-1 and TRBJ2-7, the CDR3 gives the full variable domain: KAGVTQTPRYLIKTRGQQVTLSCSPISGHRSVSWYQQTPGQGLQFLFEYFSETQRNKGNFPGRFSGRQFSNSRSEMNVSTLELGDSALYLCASSPSGGKYEQYFGPGTRLTVT.

This clonotype was recorded at least ten times. V gene TRBV24-1 combines with J gene TRBJ2-1; 8 bases match TRBD2. The junction had 0 bases not matched to a gene; V was cut back by 0 bases and J by 3 bases. CDR1 is KGHDR and CDR2 is SFDVKD in the germline V gene. This CDR3 is 15 amino acids long. CDR3 nucleotide sequence: TGTGCCACCAGTGATTTGCGGGGGGGCTACAATGAGCAGTTCTTC. Amino acids: CATSDLRGGYNEQFF.